This T cell receptor beta chain was sequenced for a study of radiotherapy plus CTLA-4 blockade in lung cancer. Study-wide context: Among all patients, 18% showed objective responses, while about 30% had disease control. Findings and limits, study-wide: Expansion of tumor-derived TCR clones was observed in blood after radiotherapy plus ipilimumab.

Alongside CTLA-4 blockade with ipilimumab, patients with chemo-refractory metastatic non-small-cell lung cancer received focal radiation. Some clones are missing from TCRdb's copy, which holds only in-frame ones; the method was immunoSEQ multiplex PCR. The profile shows 50,000 to 65,000 clones, around four fifths of them singletons. Concerning this clone itself: The antigen is undetermined.

The CDR3 sequence is 12 residues long. V shed 2 bases and J shed 8 bases, with 12 bases lying between them. Germline-derived CDR1 and CDR2 are GTSNPN and SVGIG (reference sequence). Source: peripheral blood, taken from a patient treated with radiotherapy plus ipilimumab. This rearrangement joins TRBV30 to TRBJ1-2; unclear D gene. This receptor was taken from a human donor with non-small cell lung cancer who had a partial response to radiotherapy plus ipilimumab. CDR3 amino acids: CAWSLPLRGYTF. In nucleotides, the CDR3 is TGTGCCTGGAGTCTCCCTCTGAGGGGCTACACCTTC.